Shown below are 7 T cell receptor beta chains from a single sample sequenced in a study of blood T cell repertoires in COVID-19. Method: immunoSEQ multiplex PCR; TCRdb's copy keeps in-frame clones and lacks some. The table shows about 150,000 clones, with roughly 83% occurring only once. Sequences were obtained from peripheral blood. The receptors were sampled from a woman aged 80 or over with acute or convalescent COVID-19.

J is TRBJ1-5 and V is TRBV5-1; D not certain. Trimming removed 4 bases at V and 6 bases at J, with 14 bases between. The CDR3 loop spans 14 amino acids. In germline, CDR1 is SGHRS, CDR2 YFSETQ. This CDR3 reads CASSLEGFGQPQHF. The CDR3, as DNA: TGCGCCAGCAGCCTCGAGGGTTTCGGTCAGCCCCAGCATTTT.

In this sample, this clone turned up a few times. Here the CDR3 reads CASIHGGAQYEQYF. The CDR3 coding sequence is TGTGCCAGCATCCACGGGGGGGCGCAATACGAGCAGTACTTC. This rearrangement joins TRBV5-5 to TRBJ2-7, with 8 bases aligning to TRBD2. With 6 bases clipped from V and 4 bases from J, the junction kept 9 bases outside the gene matches. This CDR3 has 14 amino acids. CDR1 is SGHKS and CDR2 is YYEKEE in the germline V gene (reference sequence).

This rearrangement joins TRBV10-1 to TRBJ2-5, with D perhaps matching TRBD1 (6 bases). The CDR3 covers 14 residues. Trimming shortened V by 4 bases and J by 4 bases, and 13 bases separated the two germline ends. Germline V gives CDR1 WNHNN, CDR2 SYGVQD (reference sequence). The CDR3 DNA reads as TGCGCCAGCAGTGGTACAGGGCCGGGAGAGACCCAGTACTTC. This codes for CASSGTGPGETQYF.

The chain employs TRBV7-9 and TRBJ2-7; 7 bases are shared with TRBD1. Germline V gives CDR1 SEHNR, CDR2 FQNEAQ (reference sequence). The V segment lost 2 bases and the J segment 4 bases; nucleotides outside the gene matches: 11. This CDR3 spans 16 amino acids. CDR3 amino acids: CASSLLGVTGVYEQYF. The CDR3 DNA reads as TGTGCCAGCAGCTTATTAGGGGTTACAGGGGTATACGAGCAGTACTTC.

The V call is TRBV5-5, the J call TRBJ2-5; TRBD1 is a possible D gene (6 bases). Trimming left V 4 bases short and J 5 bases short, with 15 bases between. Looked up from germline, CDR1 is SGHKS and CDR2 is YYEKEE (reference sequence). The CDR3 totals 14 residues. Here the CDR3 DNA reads TGTGCCAGCAGCGCAGGACAGCAGAGGGAGACCCAGTACTTC. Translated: CASSAGQQRETQYF.

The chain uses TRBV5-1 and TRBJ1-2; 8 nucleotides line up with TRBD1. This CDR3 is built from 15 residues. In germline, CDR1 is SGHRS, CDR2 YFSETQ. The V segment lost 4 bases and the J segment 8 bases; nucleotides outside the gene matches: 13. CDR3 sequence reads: CASSLNPGGEGGYTF. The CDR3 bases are TGCGCCAGCAGCCTTAATCCAGGGGGCGAAGGGGGCTACACCTTC.

Written as DNA, the CDR3 is TGTGCCAGCTCACCCCGGGACAGGGGGGGCCGGGAGCTGTTTTTT. It specifies CASSPRDRGGRELFF. V gene TRBV18 combines with J gene TRBJ2-2; 11 bases agree with TRBD1. Trimming took 3 bases from V and 9 from J; bases not matched to a gene: 6. This CDR3 spans 15 amino acids. The germline gives CDR1 KGHSH, CDR2 LQKENI.